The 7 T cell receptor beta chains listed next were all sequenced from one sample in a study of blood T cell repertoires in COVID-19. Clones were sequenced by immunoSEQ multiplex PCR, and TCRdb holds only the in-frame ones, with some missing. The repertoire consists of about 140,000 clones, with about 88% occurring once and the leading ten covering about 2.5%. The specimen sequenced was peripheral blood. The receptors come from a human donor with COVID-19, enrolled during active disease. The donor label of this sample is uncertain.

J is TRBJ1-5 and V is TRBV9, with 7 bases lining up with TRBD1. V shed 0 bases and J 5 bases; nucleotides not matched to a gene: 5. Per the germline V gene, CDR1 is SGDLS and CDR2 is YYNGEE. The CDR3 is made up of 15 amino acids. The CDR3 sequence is CASSVAPGTDQPQHF. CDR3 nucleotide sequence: TGTGCCAGCAGCGTAGCCCCGGGGACAGATCAGCCCCAGCATTTT.

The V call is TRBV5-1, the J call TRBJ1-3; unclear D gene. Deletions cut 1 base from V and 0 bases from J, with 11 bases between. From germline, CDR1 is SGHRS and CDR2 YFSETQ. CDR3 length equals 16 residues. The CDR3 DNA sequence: TGCGCCAGCAGCTTGTTAGCGGGAAACTCTGGAAACACCATATATTTT. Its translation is CASSLLAGNSGNTIYF. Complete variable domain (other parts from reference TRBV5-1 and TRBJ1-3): KAGVTQTPRYLIKTRGQQVTLSCSPISGHRSVSWYQQTPGQGLQFLFEYFSETQRNKGNFPGRFSGRQFSNSRSEMNVSTLELGDSALYLCASSLLAGNSGNTIYFGEGSWLTVV.

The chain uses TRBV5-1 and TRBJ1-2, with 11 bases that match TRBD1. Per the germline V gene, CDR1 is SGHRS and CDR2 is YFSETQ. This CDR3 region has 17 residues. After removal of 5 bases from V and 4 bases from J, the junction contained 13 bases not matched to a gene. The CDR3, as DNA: TGCGCCAGCAGGACTGCCACCGGGACAGGGGGGAGCTATGGCTACACCTTC. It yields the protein CASRTATGTGGSYGYTF.

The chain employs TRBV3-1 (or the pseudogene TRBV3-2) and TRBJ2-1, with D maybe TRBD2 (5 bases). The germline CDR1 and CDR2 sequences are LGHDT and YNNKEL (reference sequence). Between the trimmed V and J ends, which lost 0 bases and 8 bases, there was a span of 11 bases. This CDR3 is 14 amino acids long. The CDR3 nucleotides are TGTGCCAGCAGCCAAGATACGGGAACTCATGAGCAGTTCTTC. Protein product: CASSQDTGTHEQFF.

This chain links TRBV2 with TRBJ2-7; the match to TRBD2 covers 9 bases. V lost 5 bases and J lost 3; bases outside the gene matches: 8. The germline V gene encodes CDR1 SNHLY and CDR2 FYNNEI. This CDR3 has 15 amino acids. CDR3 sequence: CASSYTGTSLYEQYF. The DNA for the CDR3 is TGTGCCAGCAGTTACACCGGGACTAGCCTCTACGAGCAGTACTTC.

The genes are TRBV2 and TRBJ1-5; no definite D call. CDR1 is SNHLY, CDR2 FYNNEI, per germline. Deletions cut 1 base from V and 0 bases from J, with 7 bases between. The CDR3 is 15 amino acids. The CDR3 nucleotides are TGTGCCAGCAGTGAAGGGGCAGGTAGCAATCAGCCCCAGCATTTT. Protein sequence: CASSEGAGSNQPQHF.

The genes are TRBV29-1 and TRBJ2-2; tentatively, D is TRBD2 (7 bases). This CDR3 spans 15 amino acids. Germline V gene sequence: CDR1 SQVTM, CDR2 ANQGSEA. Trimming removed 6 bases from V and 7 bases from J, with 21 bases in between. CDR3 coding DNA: TGCAGCGTGCCGGGACCGGGGGGCAGAGACGGGGAGCTGTTTTTT. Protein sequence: CSVPGPGGRDGELFF.